This TCR beta chain was captured by sequencing in a study of regulatory T cells in long-lasting Graves disease. Noted time point: newly diagnosed GD, antithyroid drugs for less than 3 months. Following extraction of RNA from PBMCs, that RNA was used to make the TCR library. Sequencing libraries for TCR beta were prepared with iRepertoire HTBI primers and Arm-PCR of CDR3 regions. Each CDR3 protein gets one entry after TCRdb re-called the multiplex PCR reads with MiXCR. The sample carries about 400,000 distinct CDR3 sequences, approximately 15% recorded once. V trimming: 3 bases; J trimming: 3 bases; junction bases outside the gene matches: 3. The CDR3 loop spans 14 amino acids. Germline V gene sequence: CDR1 SGHNT, CDR2 YYREEE (reference sequence). These same records also appear under a second study, on T cells in Graves' hyperthyroidism and ophthalmopathy. As that study records: Clinicians diagnosed patients from clinical symptoms, serum thyroxine and TRAb, thyroid ultrasound and orbital computed tomography.

V gene TRBV5-4 combines with J gene TRBJ2-5; TRBD1 matches 9 bases. The sequence was obtained from a woman aged 35 to 49 with Graves disease. Sample: peripheral blood mononuclear cells (PBMCs), taken at new diagnosis, from a patient treated with antithyroid drugs. CDR3 coding DNA: TGTGCCAGCAGCTACAGGACAGGGGAAGAGACCCAGTACTTC. Translating gives CASSYRTGEETQYF.